This is a list of T cell receptor beta chains from one sample in a study of blood T cells in healthy people across ages. One entry per CDR3 protein, called by TCRdb with MiXCR from the 5' RACE reads. The sample lists almost 1 million distinct CDR3 sequences; around 54% were seen once. The sequenced material came from blood. All receptors come from a woman in her sixties or seventies in good health. The CDR3 runs from the conserved cysteine through the conserved F or W. A D gene is named only where the DNA matches it firmly.

TRBV27	TRBJ2-3	-	CASRPLGVKEDTQYF
TRBV28	TRBJ2-5	-	CASILRETQYF
TRBV4-1	TRBJ2-7	TRBD1	CASSPGQAISYEQYF
TRBV29-1	TRBJ1-1	-	CSVDYRRMNTEAFF
TRBV20-1	TRBJ2-5	-	CSAGVRAQETQYF
TRBV6-4	TRBJ2-6	-	CASSPHRTGANVLTF
TRBV28	TRBJ2-5	-	CASSLYEIQETQYF
TRBV18	TRBJ2-3	TRBD2	CASSPPTSGSPDTQYF
TRBV4-2	TRBJ2-1	-	CASSQDAGSSYNEQFF
TRBV9	TRBJ1-2	-	CASSARTVSYGYTF
TRBV9	TRBJ1-1	-	CASSVWGSSEAFF
TRBV7-2	TRBJ1-5	TRBD1	CASSLDRNSNQPQHF
TRBV6-2/TRBV6-3	TRBJ2-1	-	CASSLARQAYNEQFF
TRBV4-1	TRBJ1-4	-	CASSQPLKGNNEKLFF
TRBV29-1	TRBJ1-2	TRBD1	CSVEKGTGDNGYTF
TRBV6-2/TRBV6-3	TRBJ1-5	-	CASSVYRVPSNQPQHF
TRBV18	TRBJ2-4	-	CASSPQGQLAKNIQYF
TRBV4-1	TRBJ1-1	-	CASSLRPGQTNTEAFF
TRBV28	TRBJ2-2	-	CASKEGVSGRPNTGELFF
TRBV5-1	TRBJ2-1	TRBD2	CASSFRLAGATYNEQFF
TRBV10-3	-	-	CAIATAGSYEQYF